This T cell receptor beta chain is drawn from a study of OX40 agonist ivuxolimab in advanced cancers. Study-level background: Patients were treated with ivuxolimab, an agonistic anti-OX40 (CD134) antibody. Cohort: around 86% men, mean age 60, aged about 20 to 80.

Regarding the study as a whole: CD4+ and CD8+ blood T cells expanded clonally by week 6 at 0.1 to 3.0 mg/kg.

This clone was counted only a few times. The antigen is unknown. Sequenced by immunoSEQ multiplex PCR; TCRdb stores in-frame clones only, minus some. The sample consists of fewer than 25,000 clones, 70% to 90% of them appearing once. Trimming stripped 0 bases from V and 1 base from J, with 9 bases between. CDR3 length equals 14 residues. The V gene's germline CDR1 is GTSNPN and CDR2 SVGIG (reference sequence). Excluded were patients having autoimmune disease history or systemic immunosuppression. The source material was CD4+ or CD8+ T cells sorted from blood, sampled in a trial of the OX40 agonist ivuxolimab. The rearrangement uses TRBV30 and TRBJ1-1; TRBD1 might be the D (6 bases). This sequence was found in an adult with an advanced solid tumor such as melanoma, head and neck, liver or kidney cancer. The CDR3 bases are TGTGCCTGGAGTGTACGACAGGAGAACACTGAAGCTTTCTTT. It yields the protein CAWSVRQENTEAFF.